This T cell receptor (delta chain) was retrieved from a study of gamma-delta T cells after stem cell transplantation. The CDR3 runs 20 residues. The V gene end was trimmed by 3 bases and the J gene end by 5 bases; junction bases not matched to a gene: 20. In germline, CDR1 is GEAIGNYY, CDR2 EKD. TCRdb fed the RT-PCR reads into CATT to redo clone calling. The sample contains 1,500 to 2,000 delta-chain clones, around 6% of which appear only once. Concerning this clone: A far larger clone is a single base away, which makes a read error likely. Different DNA sequences within this sample yield the same CDR3.

This sequence was found in a human donor. It is not recorded whose cells these are; they may come from a transplant donor. The source material was gamma-delta T cells. The rearrangement uses TRDV2 and TRDJ1; 13 bases fit TRDD3. The CDR3 protein is CACDLLGDTRRRNWSDKLIF. The CDR3 DNA reads as TGTGCCTGTGACCTACTGGGGGATACGCGAAGGAGAAACTGGTCTGATAAACTCATCTTT.